These 19 T cell receptor beta chains were sequenced from one sample in a study of blood T cells in healthy people across ages. Primers used in a second PCR of about 7 to 12 cycles were a sample-barcoded 5' primer and a J-beta primer mix. TCRdb recomputed calls from the 5' RACE reads with MiXCR, one row per CDR3 protein. Here the sample spans around 1,000,000 distinct CDR3 sequences, 20% to 25% being singletons. The data were also submitted as part of a second study, on T cells of mothers and their children.

The sequenced sample consisted of blood. These receptors originate from a girl under 10 years old in good health.

The V gene is TRBV29-1, the J gene TRBJ2-5; weak D call: TRBD1 (7 bases). CDR1 is SQVTM and CDR2 is ANQGSEA in the germline V gene. The CDR3 has 16 residues. Trimming left V 5 bases short and J 1 base short, with 20 bases between. The CDR3: CSVHLPTGTSQETQYF. The CDR3 nucleotides read TGCAGCGTTCACCTACCGACAGGGACTTCCCAAGAGACCCAGTACTTC.

This clonotype was detected many times. This chain links TRBV12-3 or TRBV12-4 with TRBJ2-5; 10 bases are shared with TRBD2. The V segment lost 3 bases and the J segment 4 bases; nucleotides outside the gene matches: 2. The CDR3 spans 14 residues. DNA of the CDR3: TGTGCCAGCAGTTTTATAGCGGGAGGAGAGACCCAGTACTTC. It encodes CASSFIAGGETQYF.

This clonotype was seen more than once but under ten times. The rearrangement joins TRBV6-1 to TRBJ2-3; perhaps TRBD1 as D (5 bases). This CDR3 has 13 residues. Per the germline V gene, CDR1 is MNHNS and CDR2 is SASEGT. Trimming took off 5 bases at V and 4 bases at J, with 10 bases between the two ends. The CDR3 is CASSKQAADTQYF. Here the CDR3 DNA reads TGTGCCAGCAGTAAACAGGCCGCAGATACGCAGTATTTT.

This clonotype was detected only once. The chain uses TRBV7-2 and TRBJ2-1; no definite D call. Germline loops: CDR1 SGHTA, CDR2 FQGNSA. The CDR3 extends over 13 amino acids. V lost 2 bases and J 6 bases, leaving 8 bases between the germline ends. The CDR3 coding sequence is TGTGCCAGCAGCTTACGACACCTCAATGAGCAGTTCTTC. This codes for CASSLRHLNEQFF.

Only a few counts were recorded for this clonotype. The V and J genes are TRBV13 and TRBJ2-7; 12 bases map to TRBD2. The length of the CDR3 is 16 residues. Germline V CDR1 and CDR2: PRHDT, FYEKMQ (reference sequence). After removal of 1 base from V and 4 bases from J, the junction contained 5 bases not matched to a gene. The CDR3 sequence: CASSLDPGLAGYEQYF. The CDR3 nucleotides read TGTGCCAGCAGCTTAGACCCGGGACTAGCGGGTTACGAGCAGTACTTC.

In its sample, this clonotype was seen a few times. The chain combines TRBV28 with TRBJ2-5, with TRBD2 as a possible D gene (6 bases). The closer fit of TRBJ2-7 to the DNA end suggests the J call may be wrong. In germline, CDR1 is MDHEN, CDR2 SYDVKM. CDR3 length: 13 residues. The CDR3 nucleotides read TGTGCCAGCACCCCGGGAGAGATCTACGAGCAGTACTTC. Its translation: CASTPGEIYEQYF.

The rearrangement links TRBV6-1 to TRBJ2-5, with TRBD1 as a possible D gene (6 bases). The CDR3 has 14 amino acids. CDR1 and CDR2 (germline): MNHNS, SASEGT. Trimming removed 7 bases at V and 1 base at J, with 13 bases between. This chain's CDR3 is CASMETGTQETQYF. Here the CDR3 DNA reads TGTGCCAGCATGGAGACAGGTACCCAAGAGACCCAGTACTTC.

This clonotype was detected many times. This chain connects TRBV5-8 to TRBJ2-5; D unresolved. Germline V gene data show CDR1 as SGHTS and CDR2 as YDEGEE. Trimming stripped 2 bases from V and 5 bases from J, with 7 bases between. The CDR3 totals 12 residues. The CDR3 loop reads CASSFMGETQYF. The CDR3 DNA reads TGTGCCAGCAGCTTTATGGGGGAGACCCAGTACTTC.

CDR3 coding DNA: TGTGCCAGCAGCATTCAAGATACGCAGTATTTT. This sequence encodes CASSIQDTQYF. The chain recombines TRBV11-2 with TRBJ2-3, with D hard to call. The CDR3 extends over 11 amino acids. V gave up 5 bases and J gave up 5 bases, with 5 bases separating them. Germline CDR1 SGHAT, CDR2 FQNNGV. Full variable domain (rest looked up from reference TRBV11-2 and TRBJ2-3): EAGVAQSPRYKIIEKRQSVAFWCNPISGHATLYWYQQILGQGPKLLIQFQNNGVVDDSQLPKDRFSAERLKGVDSTLKIQPAKLEDSAVYLCASSIQDTQYFGPGTRLTVL.

The gene calls are TRBV20-1 and TRBJ2-1; 8 bases map to TRBD2. Per the germline V gene, CDR1 is DFQATT and CDR2 is SNEGSKA (reference sequence). Germline trimming cut 5 bases from V and 3 bases from J; bases unmatched to any gene: 9. The CDR3 consists of 15 residues. The CDR3 nucleotides read TGCAGTGCTTTGTTAGCGGGGACCCGCTACAATGAGCAGTTCTTC. Its protein is CSALLAGTRYNEQFF.

This clonotype was found a few times. Written as DNA, the CDR3 is TGCAGCGTTGTCCAGGAAAGCTCCTACGAGCAGTACTTC. It encodes CSVVQESSYEQYF. This sequence joins TRBV29-1 and TRBJ2-7; D not resolved. V lost 4 bases and J 0 bases, leaving 10 bases between the germline ends. The CDR3 sequence is 13 residues long. Per germline, CDR1 SQVTM and CDR2 ANQGSEA.

This clonotype occurred a few times. The chain couples TRBV2 to TRBJ2-1; D may be TRBD2 (6 bases). V lost 9 bases, J lost 0 bases, and 15 bases lay in between. The CDR3 contains 15 residues. Germline V CDR1 and CDR2: SNHLY, FYNNEI. The CDR3 reads CARGRDSGSYNEQFF. The DNA of the CDR3 is TGTGCCAGGGGGCGGGACTCCGGCTCCTACAATGAGCAGTTCTTC. The entire variable domain, with the rest obtained from reference TRBV2 and TRBJ2-1, is as follows: EPEVTQTPSHQVTQMGQEVILRCVPISNHLYFYWYRQILGQKVEFLVSFYNNEISEKSEIFDDQFSVERPDGSNFTLKIRSTKLEDSAMYFCARGRDSGSYNEQFFGPGTRLTVL.

The rearrangement links TRBV18 to TRBJ1-2; D gene uncertain. Trimming removed 3 bases at V and 5 bases at J, with 13 bases between. The germline V gene has CDR1 KGHSH and CDR2 LQKENI. CDR3 length equals 14 residues. The CDR3 DNA sequence: TGTGCCAGCTCACCGAGTCAAGGATATTATGGCTACACCTTC. Translated: CASSPSQGYYGYTF.

A few counts support this clonotype. J is TRBJ2-1 and V is TRBV29-1; perhaps D is TRBD1 or TRBD2 (5 bases each). Germline CDR1 reads SQVTM; CDR2 reads ANQGSEA. Deletions cut 7 bases from V and 3 bases from J, with 16 bases between. The CDR3 length is 14 residues. The CDR3 coding sequence is TGCAGCGCCCGACACCGGGACCTCTACAATGAGCAGTTCTTC. Translated, it gives CSARHRDLYNEQFF.

The gene calls are TRBV14 and TRBJ2-5; 7 bases map to TRBD1. The CDR3 is 17 amino acids. After removal of 2 bases from V and 5 bases from J, the junction contained 14 bases not matched to a gene. Germline CDR1 and CDR2: SGHDN and FVKESK. CDR3 residues: CASSQTGTEKPPETQYF. The CDR3, as DNA: TGTGCCAGCAGCCAAACCGGGACAGAAAAACCCCCCGAGACCCAGTACTTC.

The rearrangement joins TRBV24-1 to TRBJ2-3; TRBD1 agrees at 9 bases. This CDR3 is 13 amino acids long. Germline CDR1 reads KGHDR; CDR2 reads SFDVKD. Germline trimming cut 11 bases from V and 2 bases from J; bases unmatched to any gene: 4. CDR3 sequence (DNA): TGTGCCATCTGGGACAGGGTCACAGATACGCAGTATTTT. This codes for CAIWDRVTDTQYF.

This chain joins TRBV29-1 and TRBJ2-4; TRBD1 or TRBD2 may be the D gene (5 bases each). Per the germline V gene, CDR1 is SQVTM and CDR2 is ANQGSEA. The CDR3 sequence is 13 residues long. Trimming took off 6 bases at V and 8 bases at J, with 17 bases between the two ends. The CDR3 nucleotides are TGCAGCGTGGGGGTGGCAGGGAAATACATTCAGTACTTC. This gives the protein CSVGVAGKYIQYF.

The rearrangement uses TRBV29-1 and TRBJ2-7; TRBD2 matches at 10 bases. The germline V gene has CDR1 SQVTM and CDR2 ANQGSEA. This CDR3 has 13 amino acids. After removal of 3 bases from V and 7 bases from J, the junction contained 6 bases not matched to a gene. CDR3 amino acids: CSVDLAGAGEQYF. The DNA of the CDR3 is TGCAGCGTTGATCTAGCGGGAGCAGGTGAGCAGTACTTC.

Concerning this clonotype: One end of the junction is discordant with germline, which a read error may explain. V gene TRBV7-9 combines with J gene TRBJ1-4, with D unclear. The CDR3 contains 14 residues. Germline V gene data show CDR1 as SEHNR and CDR2 as FQNEAQ (reference sequence). The CDR3 DNA sequence: TGTGTCAGCAGCTATCGACAAGATAATGAAAAACTGTTTTTT. The encoded protein is CVSSYRQDNEKLFF.